A single sample gave rise to the 3 T cell receptor beta chains below, sequenced in a study of post-analysis software for immune sequencing data (dated by TCRdb to 2013 to 2016). The full study reports these points: Patients showed significantly higher frequencies than controls for several TRBV segments, among them TRBV5-6, TRBV5-1 and TRBV20-1.

Library generation was performed with PCR. The run used an Illumina HiSeq 2500. Unique molecular identifiers were incorporated into TCR beta cDNA libraries to reduce PCR and sequencing biases. TCRdb itself trimmed the public reads at Q25 with fastp, ran MiXCR and retained productive beta chains. Rows merge per CDR3 protein into single entries with the most common DNA and genes. The sample contains 750,000 to 950,000 distinct CDR3 sequences, around 53% of them found a single time. Around 4.5% of the sample is in the top ten clones. These receptors are not linked to any known antigen. Source material: blood. The receptor set was obtained from a girl aged 5 to 17 with multiple sclerosis.

The CDR3 coding sequence is TGTGCCAGCAGTTACTCCGGGACAGGGGATCGCTATGGCTACACCTTC. This sequence encodes CASSYSGTGDRYGYTF. V is TRBV6-5 and J is TRBJ1-2, with 10 bases that match TRBD1. The CDR3 consists of 16 residues. The V and J ends lost 0 bases and 4 bases, in that order; junction bases with no gene match: 5. Germline V gene data show CDR1 as MNHEY and CDR2 as SVGAGI.

This chain links TRBV28 with TRBJ2-4, with D possibly being TRBD2 (5 bases). The CDR3 loop spans 13 amino acids. Trimming left V 6 bases short and J 6 bases short, with 12 bases between. The germline gives CDR1 MDHEN, CDR2 SYDVKM. The CDR3 here is CASRYRELNIQYF. The CDR3 coding sequence is TGTGCCAGCAGATACCGGGAACTAAACATTCAGTACTTC. The whole variable domain, remainder taken from reference TRBV28 and TRBJ2-4, is DVKVTQSSRYLVKRTGEKVFLECVQDMDHENMFWYRQDPGLGLRLIYFSYDVKMKEKGDIPEGYSVSREKKERFSLILESASTNQTSMYLCASRYRELNIQYFGAGTRLSVL.

This clonotype was found a few times. The chain carries TRBV29-1 and TRBJ2-5; possible D gene TRBD1, 5 bases. The end of the DNA aligns better with TRBJ2-7, so the J call may be wrong. The CDR3 runs 12 residues. Looked up from germline, CDR1 is SQVTM and CDR2 is ANQGSEA. This CDR3 is CSVGRGLGEQYF. CDR3 DNA: TGCAGCGTTGGAAGGGGCTTGGGCGAGCAGTACTTC.